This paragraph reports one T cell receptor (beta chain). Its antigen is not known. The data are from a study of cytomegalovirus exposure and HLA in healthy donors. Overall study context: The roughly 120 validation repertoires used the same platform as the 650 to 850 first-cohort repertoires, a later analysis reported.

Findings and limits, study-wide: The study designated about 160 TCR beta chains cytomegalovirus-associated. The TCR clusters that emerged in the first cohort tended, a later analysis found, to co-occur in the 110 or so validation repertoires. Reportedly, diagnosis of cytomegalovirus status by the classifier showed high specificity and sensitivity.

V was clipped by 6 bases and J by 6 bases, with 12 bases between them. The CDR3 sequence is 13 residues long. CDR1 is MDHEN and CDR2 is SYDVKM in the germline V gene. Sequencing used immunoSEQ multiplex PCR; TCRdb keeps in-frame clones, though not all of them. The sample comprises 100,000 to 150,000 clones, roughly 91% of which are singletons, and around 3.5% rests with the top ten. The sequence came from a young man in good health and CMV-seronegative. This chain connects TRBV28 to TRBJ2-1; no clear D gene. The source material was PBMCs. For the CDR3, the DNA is TGTGCCAGCAGCCTCTCGACTGCCAATGAGCAGTTCTTC. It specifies CASSLSTANEQFF.